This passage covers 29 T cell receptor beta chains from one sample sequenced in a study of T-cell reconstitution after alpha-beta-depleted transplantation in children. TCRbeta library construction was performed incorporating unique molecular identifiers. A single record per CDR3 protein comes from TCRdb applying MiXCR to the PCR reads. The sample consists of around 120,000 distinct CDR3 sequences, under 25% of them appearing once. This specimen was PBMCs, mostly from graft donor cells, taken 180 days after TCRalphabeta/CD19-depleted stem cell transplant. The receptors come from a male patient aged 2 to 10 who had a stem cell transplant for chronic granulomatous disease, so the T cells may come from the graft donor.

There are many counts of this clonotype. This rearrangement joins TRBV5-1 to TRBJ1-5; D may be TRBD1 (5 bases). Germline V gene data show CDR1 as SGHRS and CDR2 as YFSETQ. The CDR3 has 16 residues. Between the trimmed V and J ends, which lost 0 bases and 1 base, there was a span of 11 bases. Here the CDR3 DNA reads TGCGCCAGCAGCTTGGGACCCCCAGGGAGCAATCAGCCCCAGCATTTT. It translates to CASSLGPPGSNQPQHF.

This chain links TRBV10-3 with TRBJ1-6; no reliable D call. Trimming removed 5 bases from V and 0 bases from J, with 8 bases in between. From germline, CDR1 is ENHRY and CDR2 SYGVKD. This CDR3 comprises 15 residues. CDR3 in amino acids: CAISLQSSYNSPLHF. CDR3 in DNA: TGTGCCATCAGTCTCCAGAGCTCCTATAATTCACCCCTCCACTTT.

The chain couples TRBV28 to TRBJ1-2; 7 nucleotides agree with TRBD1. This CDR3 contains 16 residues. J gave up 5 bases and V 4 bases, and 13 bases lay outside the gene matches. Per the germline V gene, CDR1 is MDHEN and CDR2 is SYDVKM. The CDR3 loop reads CASSSPDEQGRYGYTF. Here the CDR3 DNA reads TGTGCCAGCAGTTCACCCGACGAACAGGGGCGGTATGGCTACACCTTC.

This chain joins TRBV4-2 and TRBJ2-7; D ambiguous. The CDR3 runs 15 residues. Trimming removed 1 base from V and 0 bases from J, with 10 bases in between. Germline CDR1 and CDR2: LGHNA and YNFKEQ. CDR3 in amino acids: CASSQGVGPSYEQYF. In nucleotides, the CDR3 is TGTGCCAGCAGCCAAGGAGTTGGGCCCTCCTACGAGCAGTACTTC.

The DNA of the CDR3 is TGTGCCAGCAGTTTAGACAGGGCGGGCACTGAAGCTTTCTTT. It is translated as CASSLDRAGTEAFF. The rearrangement uses TRBV12-3 or TRBV12-4 and TRBJ1-1, with D perhaps matching TRBD1 (6 bases). V dropped 1 base and J dropped 4 bases, with 10 bases sitting between them. The CDR3 is 14 residues long.

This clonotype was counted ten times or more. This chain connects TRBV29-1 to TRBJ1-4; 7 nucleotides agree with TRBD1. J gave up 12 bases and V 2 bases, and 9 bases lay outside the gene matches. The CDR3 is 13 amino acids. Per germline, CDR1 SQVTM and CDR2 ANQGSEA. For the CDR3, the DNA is TGCAGCGTTGAACGGGACAGACGTGGGGAACTGTTTTTT. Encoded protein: CSVERDRRGELFF.

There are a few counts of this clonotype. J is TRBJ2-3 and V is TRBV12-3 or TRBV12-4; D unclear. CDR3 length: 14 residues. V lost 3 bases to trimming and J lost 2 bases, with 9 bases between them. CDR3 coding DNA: TGTGCCAGCAGTTTCACGGTCCCCACAGATACGCAGTATTTT. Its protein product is CASSFTVPTDTQYF.

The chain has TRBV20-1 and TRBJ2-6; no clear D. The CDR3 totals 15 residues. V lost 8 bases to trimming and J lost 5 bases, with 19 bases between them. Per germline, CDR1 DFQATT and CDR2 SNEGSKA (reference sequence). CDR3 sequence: CSPSFNRVWANVLTF. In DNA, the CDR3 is TGCAGTCCCTCTTTTAACCGGGTCTGGGCCAACGTCCTGACTTTC.

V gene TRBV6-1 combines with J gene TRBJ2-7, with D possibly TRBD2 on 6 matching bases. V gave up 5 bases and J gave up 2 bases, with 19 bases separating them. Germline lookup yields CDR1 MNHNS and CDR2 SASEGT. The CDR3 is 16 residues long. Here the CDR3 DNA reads TGTGCCAGCAGTCCACAAGCGGGCGGGCCTCCCTACGAGCAGTACTTC. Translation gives CASSPQAGGPPYEQYF.

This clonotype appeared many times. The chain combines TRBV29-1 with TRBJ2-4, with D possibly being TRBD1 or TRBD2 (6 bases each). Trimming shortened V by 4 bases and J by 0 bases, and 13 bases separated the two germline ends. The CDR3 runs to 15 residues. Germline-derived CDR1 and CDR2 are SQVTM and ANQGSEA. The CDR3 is CSVVGGFPAKNIQYF. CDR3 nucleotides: TGCAGCGTTGTAGGGGGGTTTCCAGCCAAAAACATTCAGTACTTC.

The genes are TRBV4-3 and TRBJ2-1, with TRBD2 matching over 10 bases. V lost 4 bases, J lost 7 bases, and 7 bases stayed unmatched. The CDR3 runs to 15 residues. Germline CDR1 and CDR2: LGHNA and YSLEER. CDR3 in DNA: TGCGCCAGCAGCCTTAAGCGGGGGGGCCTTAATGAGCAGTTCTTC. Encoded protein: CASSLKRGGLNEQFF.

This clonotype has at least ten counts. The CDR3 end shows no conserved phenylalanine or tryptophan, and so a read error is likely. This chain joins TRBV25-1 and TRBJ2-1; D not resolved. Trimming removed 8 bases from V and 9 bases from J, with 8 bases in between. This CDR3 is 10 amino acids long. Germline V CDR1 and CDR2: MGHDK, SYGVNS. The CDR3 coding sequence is TGTGCCAGCGACGGTGGTGAGCAGTTCCTC. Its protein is CASDGGEQFL.

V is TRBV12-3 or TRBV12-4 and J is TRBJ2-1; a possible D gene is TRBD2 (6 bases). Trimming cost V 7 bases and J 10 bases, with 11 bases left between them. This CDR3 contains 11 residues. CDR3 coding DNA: TGTGCCAGCACCAGCGGGTGGGAGCAGTTCTTC. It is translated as CASTSGWEQFF.

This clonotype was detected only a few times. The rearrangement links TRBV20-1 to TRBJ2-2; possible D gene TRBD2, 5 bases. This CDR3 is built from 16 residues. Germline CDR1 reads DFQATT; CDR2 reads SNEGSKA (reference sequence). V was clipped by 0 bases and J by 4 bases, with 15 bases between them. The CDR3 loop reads CSARDGAASPTGELFF. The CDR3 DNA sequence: TGCAGTGCTAGAGATGGAGCGGCCTCACCCACCGGGGAGCTGTTTTTT.

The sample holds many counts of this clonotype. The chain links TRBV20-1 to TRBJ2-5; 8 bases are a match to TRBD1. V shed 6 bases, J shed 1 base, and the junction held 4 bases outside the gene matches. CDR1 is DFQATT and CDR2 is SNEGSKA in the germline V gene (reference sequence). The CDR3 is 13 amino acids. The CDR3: CSATGASQETQYF. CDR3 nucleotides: TGCAGTGCGACAGGGGCTAGCCAAGAGACCCAGTACTTC.

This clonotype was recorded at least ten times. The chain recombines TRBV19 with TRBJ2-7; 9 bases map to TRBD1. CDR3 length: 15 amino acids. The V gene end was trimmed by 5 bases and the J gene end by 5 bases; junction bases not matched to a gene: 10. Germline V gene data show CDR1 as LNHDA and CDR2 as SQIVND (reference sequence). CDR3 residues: CASSAFGQGLNEQYF. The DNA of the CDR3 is TGTGCCAGTAGTGCCTTTGGACAGGGGCTCAACGAGCAGTACTTC.

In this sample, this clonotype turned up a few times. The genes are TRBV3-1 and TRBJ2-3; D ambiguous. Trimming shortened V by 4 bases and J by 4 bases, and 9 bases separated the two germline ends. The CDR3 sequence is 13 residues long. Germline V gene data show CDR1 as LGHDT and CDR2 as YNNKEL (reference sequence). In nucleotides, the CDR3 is TGTGCCAGCAGCCCTCCCGTGGCAGATACGCAGTATTTT. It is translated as CASSPPVADTQYF.

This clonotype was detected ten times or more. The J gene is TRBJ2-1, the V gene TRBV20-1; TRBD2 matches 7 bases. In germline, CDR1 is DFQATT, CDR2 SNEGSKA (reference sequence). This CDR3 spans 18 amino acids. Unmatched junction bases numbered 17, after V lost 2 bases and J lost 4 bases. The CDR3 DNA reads TGCAGTGCTAGAAGCCGCGGGAGTAAGGGCCTCGGTTACAATGAGCAGTTCTTC. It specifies CSARSRGSKGLGYNEQFF.

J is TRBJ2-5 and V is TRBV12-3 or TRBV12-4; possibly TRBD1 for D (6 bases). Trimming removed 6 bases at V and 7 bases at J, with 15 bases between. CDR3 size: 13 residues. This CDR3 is CASRGALWGTQYF. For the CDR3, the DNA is TGTGCCAGCAGGGGGGCCTTATGGGGGACCCAGTACTTC.

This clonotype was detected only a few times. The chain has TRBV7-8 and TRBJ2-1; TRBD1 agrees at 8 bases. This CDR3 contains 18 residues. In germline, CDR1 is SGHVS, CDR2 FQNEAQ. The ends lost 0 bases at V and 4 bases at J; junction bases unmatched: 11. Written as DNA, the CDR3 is TGTGCCAGCAGCTTAGCGCTAAATCCGGGACAGGCGTACAATGAGCAGTTCTTC. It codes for CASSLALNPGQAYNEQFF.

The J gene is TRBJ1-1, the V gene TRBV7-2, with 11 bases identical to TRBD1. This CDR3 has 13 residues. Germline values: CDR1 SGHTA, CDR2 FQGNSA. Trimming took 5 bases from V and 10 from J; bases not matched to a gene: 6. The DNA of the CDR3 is TGTGCCAGCAGCGTAGGACAGGGGGCGCGAGCTTTCTTT. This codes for CASSVGQGARAFF.

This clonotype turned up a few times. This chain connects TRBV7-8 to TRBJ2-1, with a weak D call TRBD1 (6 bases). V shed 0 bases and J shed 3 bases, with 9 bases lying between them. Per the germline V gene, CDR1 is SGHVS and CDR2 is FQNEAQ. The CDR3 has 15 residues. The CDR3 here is CASSLAQGIYNEQFF. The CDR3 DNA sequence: TGTGCCAGCAGCTTAGCCCAGGGGATCTACAATGAGCAGTTCTTC.

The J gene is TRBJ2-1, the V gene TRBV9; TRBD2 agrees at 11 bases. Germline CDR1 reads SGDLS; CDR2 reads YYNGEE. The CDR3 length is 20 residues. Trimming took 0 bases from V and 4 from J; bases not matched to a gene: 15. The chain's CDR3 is CASSVGGLDSGLAVYNEQFF. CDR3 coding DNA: TGTGCCAGCAGCGTAGGGGGTTTGGATTCGGGACTAGCGGTATACAATGAGCAGTTCTTC.

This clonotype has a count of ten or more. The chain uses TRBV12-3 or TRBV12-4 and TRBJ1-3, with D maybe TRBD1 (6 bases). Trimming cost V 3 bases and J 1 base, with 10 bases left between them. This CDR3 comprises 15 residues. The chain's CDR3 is CASSFGTGSGNTIYF. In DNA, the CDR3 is TGTGCCAGCAGTTTCGGTACAGGGTCTGGAAACACCATATATTTT.

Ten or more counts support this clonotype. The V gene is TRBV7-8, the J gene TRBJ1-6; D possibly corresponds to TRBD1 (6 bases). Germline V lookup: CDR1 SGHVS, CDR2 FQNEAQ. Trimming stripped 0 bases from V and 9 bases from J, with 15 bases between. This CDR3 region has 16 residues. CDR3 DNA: TGTGCCAGCAGCTTAGCGAGGGGGACACCGATTTCACCCCTCCACTTT. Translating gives CASSLARGTPISPLHF.

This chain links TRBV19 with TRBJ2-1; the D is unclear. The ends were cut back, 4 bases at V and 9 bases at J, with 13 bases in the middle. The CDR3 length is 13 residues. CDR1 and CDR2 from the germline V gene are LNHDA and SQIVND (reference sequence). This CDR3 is CASSTRSTAEQFF. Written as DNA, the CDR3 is TGTGCCAGTAGTACCCGTTCGACGGCTGAGCAGTTCTTC.

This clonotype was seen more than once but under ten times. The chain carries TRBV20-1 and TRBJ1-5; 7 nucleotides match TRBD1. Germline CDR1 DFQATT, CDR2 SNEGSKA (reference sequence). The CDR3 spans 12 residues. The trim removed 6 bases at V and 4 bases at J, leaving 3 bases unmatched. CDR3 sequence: CSARQGNQPQHF. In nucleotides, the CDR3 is TGCAGTGCGAGACAGGGAAATCAGCCCCAGCATTTT.

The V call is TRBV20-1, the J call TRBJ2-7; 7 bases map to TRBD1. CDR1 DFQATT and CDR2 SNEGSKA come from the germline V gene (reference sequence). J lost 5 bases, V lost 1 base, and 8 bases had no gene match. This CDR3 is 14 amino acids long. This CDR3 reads CSARVGQLLHEQYF. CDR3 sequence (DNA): TGCAGTGCTAGAGTGGGACAGCTCCTCCACGAGCAGTACTTC.

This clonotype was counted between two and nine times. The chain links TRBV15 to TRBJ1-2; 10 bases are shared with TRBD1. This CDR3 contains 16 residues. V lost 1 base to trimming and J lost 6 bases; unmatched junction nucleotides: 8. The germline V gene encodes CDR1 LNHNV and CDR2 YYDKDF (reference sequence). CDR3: CATSRVHADRGNGYTF. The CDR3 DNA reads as TGTGCCACCAGCAGAGTTCACGCGGACAGGGGGAATGGCTACACCTTC.